Presented here are 5 T cell receptor beta chains from one specimen sequenced in a study of technical replicates of blood from several donors. The table came from immunoSEQ multiplex PCR; TCRdb's copy has only in-frame clones and leaves some out. This table has about 88,000 clones, over 90% appearing once. Sequences were obtained from T cells isolated from PBMCs. These receptors all come from a human donor in good health.

This chain connects TRBV11-2 to TRBJ1-1; possible D gene TRBD1, 5 bases. From germline, CDR1 is SGHAT and CDR2 FQNNGV. CDR3 length equals 17 residues. Trimming left V 3 bases short and J 6 bases short, with 23 bases between. The CDR3 region is CASSFASFGQGRAEAFF. CDR3 DNA sequence: TGTGCCAGCAGCTTCGCATCATTTGGCCAGGGAAGGGCTGAAGCTTTCTTT.

The chain recombines TRBV29-1 with TRBJ2-3, with TRBD2 as a possible D gene (5 bases). Trimming pared 3 bases from V and 4 bases from J, leaving 17 bases between. Germline V gene data show CDR1 as SQVTM and CDR2 as ANQGSEA. The length of the CDR3 is 15 residues. The CDR3, as DNA: TGCAGCGTTGAGGTGGCTAGCAATCTTCCAGATACGCAGTATTTT. This encodes CSVEVASNLPDTQYF.

The chain joins TRBV6-5 to TRBJ1-2, with D perhaps TRBD1 (6 bases). V lost 0 bases and J lost 8, with 16 bases in between. Per the germline V gene, CDR1 is MNHEY and CDR2 is SVGAGI. This CDR3 has 15 amino acids. The CDR3 sequence: CASSYSGHPTGGYTF. Written as DNA, the CDR3 is TGTGCCAGCAGTTACTCGGGACACCCCACCGGGGGCTACACCTTC.

The chain employs TRBV19 and TRBJ2-2, with a possible D match to TRBD2 (5 bases). The CDR3 runs 14 residues. CDR1 and CDR2 from the germline V gene are LNHDA and SQIVND (reference sequence). The ends were cut back, 8 bases at V and 7 bases at J, with 17 bases in the middle. CDR3 sequence (DNA): TGTGCCAGTCGGTCCGGGGAAGGGATCGGGGAGCTGTTTTTT. Amino acid sequence: CASRSGEGIGELFF. Filled out from reference TRBV19 and TRBJ2-2, the complete variable domain reads DGGITQSPKYLFRKEGQNVTLSCEQNLNHDAMYWYRQDPGQGLRLIYYSQIVNDFQKGDIAEGYSVSREKKESFPLTVTSAQKNPTAFYLCASRSGEGIGELFFGEGSRLTVL.

CDR3 bases: TGTGCCTGGAGAGGCGTTGGCGGCCCCTACGAGCAGTACTTC. Residues: CAWRGVGGPYEQYF. The chain has TRBV30 and TRBJ2-7; no clear D gene. Germline V lookup: CDR1 GTSNPN, CDR2 SVGIG (reference sequence). There are 14 residues in the CDR3. V lost 3 bases and J lost 2, with 14 bases in between.